Listed here are 5 T cell receptor beta chains from one sample, sequenced in a study of blood T cells in healthy people across ages. Primed by a sample-barcoded 5' primer and a J-beta primer mix, a second PCR proceeded for about 7 to 11 cycles. Using its own MiXCR run on the 5' RACE reads, TCRdb lists one record per CDR3 protein. This table holds some 1.5 million distinct CDR3 sequences, approximately 30% found once. Sequenced material: blood. These receptors originate from a woman in her 30s in good health.

This clonotype was detected many times. J is TRBJ2-5 and V is TRBV7-9, with TRBD2 as a possible D gene (6 bases). Trimming removed 5 bases at V and 5 bases at J, with 27 bases between. The CDR3 extends over 18 amino acids. The germline gives CDR1 SEHNR, CDR2 FQNEAQ (reference sequence). In DNA form, the CDR3 reads TGTGCCAGCAGCCAACGGGGGATTTCATTGATCCTGGGGGAGACCCAGTACTTC. It encodes CASSQRGISLILGETQYF.

At least ten counts were recorded for this clonotype. The CDR3 bases are TGTGCCAGCAGCGTCCTAGGGTTGGCTGAAGCTTTCTTT. Protein: CASSVLGLAEAFF. The chain has TRBV7-2 and TRBJ1-1; no clear D gene. Germline V CDR1 and CDR2: SGHTA, FQGNSA. Trimming stripped 5 bases from V and 6 bases from J, with 13 bases between. The CDR3 is 13 residues long.

The chain links TRBV21-1 to TRBJ2-1; the tabulated D call, TRBD1, remains unverified against the DNA. TRBV21-1 is a pseudogene. The CDR3 length is 14 residues. CDR3 sequence: CATPKSDRGNEQFF. The CDR3 region has the DNA TGTGCCACCCCTAAGTCTGACAGAGGCAATGAGCAGTTCTTC.

This clonotype appeared a few times. The chain couples TRBV10-3 to TRBJ2-2; D call uncertain. The CDR3 covers 16 residues. V lost 5 bases, J lost 3 bases, and 16 bases lay in between. Germline lookup yields CDR1 ENHRY and CDR2 SYGVKD. In nucleotides, the CDR3 is TGTGCCATCAGTTTGACCGCAGTCGACGACACCGGGGAGCTGTTTTTT. This sequence encodes CAISLTAVDDTGELFF.

Comments on this clonotype: This CDR3 fails to terminate in the conserved phenylalanine or tryptophan, so it likely reflects a read error. The chain couples TRBV20-1 to TRBJ2-4; D might be TRBD2 (5 bases). Germline V gene lookup returns CDR1 DFQATT and CDR2 SNEGSKA (reference sequence). V shed 5 bases and J shed 10 bases, with 12 bases lying between them. The CDR3 extends over 11 amino acids. The CDR3 coding sequence is TGCAGTGCTTCGTATAGAGGGATTCAGTACTAC. This gives the protein CSASYRGIQYY.